The 27 T cell receptor beta chains listed next were all sequenced from one sample in a study of CD8+ T cells in alopecia areata. TCR sequencing used cDNA made by reverse transcription of extracted RNA. Method: immunoSEQ multiplex PCR; TCRdb's copy keeps in-frame clones and lacks some. The profile shows under 150,000 clones, around three fifths of them singletons. Treatment indicated: oral pan-JAK inhibitor, 5-10 mg twice daily. Sequencing used CD4+ T cells sorted from blood, obtained at week 24, from a patient treated with tofacitinib. All receptors derive from a human donor with alopecia areata.

The count of this clone is one. CDR3 nucleotides: TGCGCCAGCAGCGGGAGAGACTATGGCTACACCTTC. It encodes CASSGRDYGYTF. The genes are TRBV4-3 and TRBJ1-2; no clear D. The CDR3 loop spans 12 amino acids. V shed 5 bases and J shed 3 bases, with 7 bases lying between them. The germline V gene has CDR1 LGHNA and CDR2 YSLEER.

V is TRBV11-2 and J is TRBJ2-4; no firm D call. The V gene's germline CDR1 is SGHAT and CDR2 FQNNGV. This CDR3 region has 14 residues. The V gene lost 6 bases and the J gene lost 4 bases, with 13 bases spanning the gap. The CDR3 spells CASSPRHQKNIQYF. The CDR3 region has the DNA TGTGCCAGCAGTCCGAGACACCAAAAAAACATTCAGTACTTC.

The rearrangement links TRBV5-1 to TRBJ2-5; 7 bases line up with TRBD1. CDR1 and CDR2 (germline): SGHRS, YFSETQ. The CDR3 length is 14 residues. After removal of 6 bases from V and 1 base from J, the junction contained 6 bases not matched to a gene. CDR3 in amino acids: CASKPTGIQETQYF. Here the CDR3 DNA reads TGCGCCAGCAAGCCGACAGGGATCCAAGAGACCCAGTACTTC.

The chain employs TRBV30 and TRBJ2-6, with TRBD1 identical over 7 bases. The CDR3 is 17 amino acids. Germline CDR1 and CDR2: GTSNPN and SVGIG (reference sequence). V lost 5 bases and J lost 0; bases outside the gene matches: 10. CDR3 nucleotide sequence: TGTGCCTGGCGACGGGACAGTTTTCTCTCTGGGGCCAACGTCCTGACTTTC. Protein sequence: CAWRRDSFLSGANVLTF.

This clone appeared a few times. Here the CDR3 DNA reads TGCAGCGTTGGACCCCGGGACAAAACCTACGAGCAGTACTTC. It codes for CSVGPRDKTYEQYF. The chain carries TRBV29-1 and TRBJ2-7; the D gene is possibly TRBD1 (6 bases). CDR1 and CDR2 from the germline V gene are SQVTM and ANQGSEA. The V end was cut by 4 bases, the J end by 2 bases, with 15 bases between. The CDR3 spans 14 residues.

The V call is TRBV5-1, the J call TRBJ2-7; 7 nucleotides agree with TRBD1. The CDR3 totals 16 residues. The V gene end was trimmed by 4 bases and the J gene end by 3 bases; junction bases not matched to a gene: 13. Germline V gene sequence: CDR1 SGHRS, CDR2 YFSETQ. The CDR3 spells CASSTGPGGISYEQYF. CDR3 bases: TGCGCCAGCAGCACCGGACCAGGGGGTATAAGCTACGAGCAGTACTTC.

This clone showed up just a few times. The genes are TRBV7-8 and TRBJ1-6; TRBD1 aligns across 7 bases. Germline trimming cut 6 bases from V and 5 bases from J; bases unmatched to any gene: 4. Germline loops: CDR1 SGHVS, CDR2 FQNEAQ. CDR3 size: 14 residues. In nucleotides, the CDR3 is TGTGCCAGCAGAATCGGGACAGATAATTCACCCCTCCACTTT. This gives the protein CASRIGTDNSPLHF.

This chain uses TRBV19 with TRBJ2-7, with a weak D call TRBD2 (5 bases). The V gene's germline CDR1 is LNHDA and CDR2 SQIVND (reference sequence). V was shortened by 8 bases and J by 0 bases, with 14 bases between the two germline ends. The CDR3 runs 14 residues. The CDR3 DNA sequence: TGTGCCAGTGCCCCCGGACTTAACTCCTACGAGCAGTACTTC. Amino acids: CASAPGLNSYEQYF.

CDR3 nucleotide sequence: TGTGCCAGCAGCTTGGGGGACAGGGATGCCACTGAAGCTTTCTTT. It encodes CASSLGDRDATEAFF. This chain connects TRBV7-2 to TRBJ1-1, with 9 nucleotides matching TRBD1. With 3 bases clipped from V and 4 bases from J, the junction kept 6 bases outside the gene matches. This CDR3 has 15 residues. CDR1 is SGHTA and CDR2 is FQGNSA in the germline V gene. Full variable domain (missing parts from reference TRBV7-2 and TRBJ1-1): GAGVSQSPSNKVTEKGKDVELRCDPISGHTALYWYRQSLGQGLEFLIYFQGNSAPDKSGLPSDRFSAERTGGSVSTLTIQRTQQEDSAVYLCASSLGDRDATEAFFGQGTRLTVV.

This rearrangement joins TRBV6-5 to TRBJ2-5; D unresolved. Germline V lookup: CDR1 MNHEY, CDR2 SVGAGI. The CDR3 totals 13 residues. The CDR3 sequence: CAAGPEYQETQYF. The CDR3 DNA reads as TGTGCAGCCGGACCCGAGTACCAAGAGACCCAGTACTTC.

This clone was seen just once. The rearrangement uses TRBV5-6 and TRBJ2-5; D is perhaps TRBD1 (5 bases). The germline CDR1 and CDR2 sequences are SGHDT and YYEEEE. The V gene lost 0 bases and the J gene lost 1 base, with 10 bases spanning the gap. The CDR3 sequence is 15 residues long. The DNA of the CDR3 is TGTGCCAGCAGCTTGGGGCAGGGCATCCAAGAGACCCAGTACTTC. Amino acid sequence: CASSLGQGIQETQYF.

The V and J genes are TRBV6-1 and TRBJ1-2, with a weak D call TRBD1 (6 bases). This CDR3 has 14 amino acids. Germline assignment: CDR1 MNHNS and CDR2 SASEGT. Trimming pared 5 bases from V and 4 bases from J, leaving 14 bases between. The CDR3 DNA reads as TGTGCCAGCAGTCGACAGGTTCGCTCCTATGGCTACACCTTC. It codes for CASSRQVRSYGYTF.

Here the CDR3 DNA reads TGTGCCTGGAATCGACAGGGGGCTAATGAAAAACTGTTTTTT. Its protein is CAWNRQGANEKLFF. This chain uses TRBV30 with TRBJ1-4, with TRBD1 matching 9 bases. The CDR3 runs 14 residues. Germline CDR1 and CDR2: GTSNPN and SVGIG (reference sequence). V trimming: 4 bases; J trimming: 3 bases; junction bases outside the gene matches: 3.

This rearrangement joins TRBV15 to TRBJ1-5, with 8 bases identical to TRBD1. This CDR3 has 12 residues. J lost 11 bases, V lost 3 bases, and 3 bases had no gene match. Germline CDR1 and CDR2: LNHNV and YYDKDF (reference sequence). The CDR3 DNA is TGTGCCACCAGCAGCGACAGGGGTTCCCAGCATTTT. Residues: CATSSDRGSQHF.

The CDR3 spells CASSPQKGGETQYF. CDR3 bases: TGCGCCAGCAGCCCCCAAAAAGGCGGGGAGACCCAGTACTTC. This rearrangement joins TRBV5-1 to TRBJ2-5; tentative D call: TRBD2 (5 bases). Trimming removed 4 bases at V and 5 bases at J, with 15 bases between. CDR1 is SGHRS, CDR2 YFSETQ, per germline. This CDR3 is 14 amino acids long.

In its sample, this clone was seen a few times. The genes are TRBV23-1 and TRBJ2-7, with 7 nucleotides matching TRBD1. TRBV23-1 is an open reading frame whose function is uncertain. V shed 0 bases, J shed 0 bases, and the junction held 5 bases outside the gene matches. This CDR3 is 16 amino acids long. The CDR3 sequence is CASSQSAQGVSYEQYF. The CDR3 nucleotides read TGCGCCAGCAGTCAATCGGCTCAGGGGGTCTCCTACGAGCAGTACTTC.

J is TRBJ1-1 and V is TRBV7-9; tentative D call: TRBD1 (5 bases). Germline V gene sequence: CDR1 SEHNR, CDR2 FQNEAQ (reference sequence). V lost 2 bases and J lost 7, with 8 bases in between. The CDR3 has 12 residues. CDR3 bases: TGTGCCAGCAGCTTACCGGGGGGTGAAGCTTTCTTT. It yields the protein CASSLPGGEAFF.

The chain is built from TRBV29-1 and TRBJ2-1; D remains ambiguous. Germline V gene sequence: CDR1 SQVTM, CDR2 ANQGSEA. V was trimmed by 7 bases and J by 0 bases, leaving 19 bases between them. The CDR3 runs to 16 residues. CDR3 nucleotide sequence: TGCAGCGCCCTTGGCTTTACGGGCCTCTCCTACAATGAGCAGTTCTTC. Translation: CSALGFTGLSYNEQFF.

This clone has just a few counts. V gene TRBV29-1 combines with J gene TRBJ2-3; a weak D match, TRBD2 (5 bases). The CDR3 is made up of 14 amino acids. V was cut by 4 bases and J by 2 bases, with 13 bases left in between. Germline-derived CDR1 and CDR2 are SQVTM and ANQGSEA. This CDR3 is CSVGRSGYTDTQYF. CDR3 DNA: TGCAGCGTTGGTAGGAGCGGTTACACAGATACGCAGTATTTT.

This clone was seen only a few times. The J gene is TRBJ2-2, the V gene TRBV19; 7 positions match TRBD1. Germline V lookup: CDR1 LNHDA, CDR2 SQIVND (reference sequence). CDR3 length: 14 residues. The V gene end was trimmed by 7 bases and the J gene end by 1 base; junction bases not matched to a gene: 3. CDR3 nucleotide sequence: TGTGCCAGTAAAGGGGGCAGGAACACCGGGGAGCTGTTTTTT. This encodes CASKGGRNTGELFF.

This chain links TRBV30 with TRBJ1-2; 10 nucleotides align to TRBD1. Per germline, CDR1 GTSNPN and CDR2 SVGIG (reference sequence). V shed 5 bases and J 8 bases; nucleotides not matched to a gene: 5. This CDR3 is built from 12 residues. The CDR3 DNA is TGTGCCTGGGGGACAGGGGCCGGGGGCTACACCTTC. The encoded protein is CAWGTGAGGYTF.

This chain uses TRBV7-2 with TRBJ1-2, with a possible D match to TRBD1 (5 bases). Germline V lookup: CDR1 SGHTA, CDR2 FQGNSA. V was trimmed by 6 bases and J by 4 bases, leaving 18 bases between them. The CDR3 runs 15 residues. The CDR3 DNA sequence: TGTGCCAGCAGTAGCGGTGAGGGGCGCCTCTATGGCTACACCTTC. It translates to CASSSGEGRLYGYTF.

The CDR3 sequence is CASSQVMAGVRTDTQYF. The CDR3 nucleotides are TGCGCCAGCAGCCAAGTAATGGCGGGGGTGCGCACAGATACGCAGTATTTT. The chain carries TRBV4-1 and TRBJ2-3; 7 nucleotides line up with TRBD2. The CDR3 extends over 17 amino acids. Germline-derived CDR1 and CDR2 are MGHRA and YSYEKL. V was pared by 1 base and J by 1 base, with 8 bases of the junction left unmatched.

The chain carries TRBV30 and TRBJ2-5; TRBD2 is a possible D gene (5 bases). In germline, CDR1 is GTSNPN, CDR2 SVGIG (reference sequence). The V gene lost 1 base and the J gene lost 2 bases, with 17 bases spanning the gap. The CDR3 extends over 16 amino acids. The CDR3 DNA is TGTGCCTGGAGTGGCCGAGGGAGATTCTCTCAAGAGACCCAGTACTTC. This sequence encodes CAWSGRGRFSQETQYF. The whole variable domain, remainder taken from reference TRBV30 and TRBJ2-5, is SQTIHQWPATLVQPVGSPLSLECTVEGTSNPNLYWYRQAAGRGLQLLFYSVGIGQISSEVPQNLSASRPQDRQFILSSKKLLLSDSGFYLCAWSGRGRFSQETQYFGPGTRLLVL.

A few counts support this clone. This chain joins TRBV14 and TRBJ2-1; D unresolved. The CDR3 extends over 15 amino acids. The V end was cut by 4 bases, the J end by 1 base, with 11 bases between. Germline values: CDR1 SGHDN, CDR2 FVKESK. The CDR3 loop is CASSPRVLSYNEQFF. In DNA, the CDR3 is TGTGCCAGCAGCCCACGTGTACTTTCCTACAATGAGCAGTTCTTC.

V is TRBV27 and J is TRBJ1-2; D is undetermined. Germline CDR1 is MNHEY and CDR2 is SMNVEV (reference sequence). The V gene lost 4 bases and the J gene lost 8 bases, with 11 bases spanning the gap. This CDR3 is built from 12 residues. CDR3 nucleotides: TGTGCCAGCAGTTCAGGACCGGGGGGCTACACCTTC. Amino acid sequence: CASSSGPGGYTF.

V gene TRBV5-4 combines with J gene TRBJ2-3; 16 bases match TRBD2. The CDR3 spans 17 residues. Per the germline V gene, CDR1 is SGHNT and CDR2 is YYREEE (reference sequence). J was trimmed by 4 bases and V by 5 bases; bases with no gene match: 7. The CDR3 coding sequence is TGTGCCAGCAGGCCGGGACTAGCGGGGGGGAGGGCAGATACGCAGTATTTT. Protein sequence: CASRPGLAGGRADTQYF.